This TCR beta chain was found in a study of cytomegalovirus exposure and HLA in healthy donors. The table came from immunoSEQ multiplex PCR; TCRdb's copy has only in-frame clones and leaves some out. The sample records about 98,000 clones, 87% being singletons. The CDR3 has 14 residues. The V and J ends lost 0 bases and 3 bases respectively, with 10 bases between them. CDR1 SGDLS and CDR2 YYNGEE come from the germline V gene. The sequencing sample was made of PBMCs. The receptor's source is a woman in her twenties or thirties in good health and CMV-seronegative. The chain employs TRBV9 and TRBJ2-7; D is undetermined. This chain's CDR3 is CASSVAGSIYEQYF. For the CDR3, the DNA is TGTGCCAGCAGCGTAGCAGGCAGTATCTACGAGCAGTACTTC.